These 32 T cell receptor beta chains share one sample of origin, sequenced in a study of cytomegalovirus exposure and HLA in healthy donors. PCR involved 60 Vbeta and 13 Jbeta primers. Libraries were prepared by immunoSEQ multiplex PCR; TCRdb keeps only in-frame clonotypes and omits some of them. The profile shows 75,000 to 95,000 clones, less than 85% of them singletons. Sequencing was done on a sample of PBMCs. The receptor set was obtained from a human donor in good health.

This clone was picked up a small number of times. The rearrangement uses TRBV4-3 and TRBJ1-3; D call uncertain. Germline assignment: CDR1 LGHNA and CDR2 YSLEER. The CDR3 covers 16 residues. V was pared by 4 bases and J by 4 bases, with 17 bases between. The CDR3 DNA sequence: TGCGCCAGCAGCCCACATCTGGAGGGAGCCGGAAACACCATATATTTT. This encodes CASSPHLEGAGNTIYF.

CDR3 loop: CAWSRGTGNLHEQYF. In DNA form, the CDR3 reads TGTGCCTGGAGTAGAGGGACAGGGAACCTTCACGAGCAGTACTTC. The gene calls are TRBV30 and TRBJ2-7; 9 bases align to TRBD1. V gave up 2 bases and J gave up 5 bases; unmatched junction bases: 10. Germline assignment: CDR1 GTSNPN and CDR2 SVGIG (reference sequence). The CDR3 has 15 residues.

This clone was seen a few times. The chain uses TRBV29-1 and TRBJ1-1; 8 positions match TRBD1. V dropped 3 bases and J dropped 4; count of bases not matched to a gene: 4. Germline V gene sequence: CDR1 SQVTM, CDR2 ANQGSEA. There are 13 residues in the CDR3. The CDR3 sequence is CSVEYTGGTEAFF. The CDR3 DNA follows: TGCAGCGTTGAGTACACAGGGGGCACTGAAGCTTTCTTT.

The J gene is TRBJ2-1, the V gene TRBV7-9; 9 nucleotides align to TRBD2. CDR1 and CDR2 (germline): SEHNR, FQNEAQ (reference sequence). Trimming cost V 5 bases and J 8 bases; bases outside gene matches: 13. This CDR3 has 16 residues. The CDR3 DNA reads as TGTGCCAGCAGCACATTGTCCGCGGGGGGGCCCGATGAGCAGTTCTTC. Translating gives CASSTLSAGGPDEQFF.

This sequence joins TRBV5-1 and TRBJ2-2; 7 bases fit TRBD1. With V trimmed by 6 bases and J by 0 bases, 5 bases remained unmatched. This CDR3 contains 15 residues. Germline loops: CDR1 SGHRS, CDR2 YFSETQ. CDR3 coding DNA: TGCGCCAGCACCCGGGACAGCCCGAACACCGGGGAGCTGTTTTTT. This sequence encodes CASTRDSPNTGELFF.

The chain links TRBV27 to TRBJ1-1; 10 bases map to TRBD1. V lost 5 bases and J lost 6; bases outside the gene matches: 6. CDR3 size: 14 residues. Germline values: CDR1 MNHEY, CDR2 SMNVEV (reference sequence). The CDR3 protein is CASSVGTGAAEAFF. DNA of the CDR3: TGTGCCAGCAGTGTCGGGACAGGGGCCGCTGAAGCTTTCTTT.

This rearrangement joins TRBV6-4 to TRBJ2-1; 9 bases are shared with TRBD1. Germline-derived CDR1 and CDR2 are MRHNA and SNTAGT. The CDR3 covers 14 residues. Unmatched junction bases numbered 8, after V lost 9 bases and J lost 5 bases. CDR3 sequence: CAREQGARNNEQFF. For the CDR3, the DNA is TGTGCCAGGGAACAGGGGGCGCGGAACAATGAGCAGTTCTTC.

This sequence joins TRBV6-5 and TRBJ2-5; TRBD1 matches at 8 bases. The V gene's germline CDR1 is MNHEY and CDR2 SVGAGI. The CDR3 length is 13 residues. Germline trimming cut 6 bases from V and 11 bases from J; bases unmatched to any gene: 11. The CDR3 spells CASSRGTGQLQYF. The CDR3 DNA reads as TGTGCCAGCAGCCGAGGGACAGGACAGCTACAGTACTTC.

V is TRBV5-5 and J is TRBJ2-2; 7 bases map to TRBD2. The CDR3 length is 16 residues. Germline trimming cut 1 base from V and 0 bases from J; bases unmatched to any gene: 3. Germline CDR1 reads SGHKS; CDR2 reads YYEKEE (reference sequence). The CDR3 here is CASSLQRGANTGELFF. Here the CDR3 DNA reads TGTGCCAGCAGCTTGCAACGGGGGGCGAACACCGGGGAGCTGTTTTTT.

The rearrangement joins TRBV2 to TRBJ2-7; TRBD2 agrees at 8 bases. The V segment lost 7 bases and the J segment 3 bases; nucleotides outside the gene matches: 11. Germline V gives CDR1 SNHLY, CDR2 FYNNEI. The CDR3 is 15 amino acids. CDR3 coding DNA: TGTGCCAGCAAGAGGACCGGGACTAGAGGCTACGAGCAGTACTTC. Translation: CASKRTGTRGYEQYF.

This rearrangement joins TRBV2 to TRBJ1-1, with TRBD1 as a possible D gene (6 bases). The CDR3 loop spans 13 amino acids. Germline values: CDR1 SNHLY, CDR2 FYNNEI. V shed 6 bases and J shed 1 base, with 9 bases lying between them. CDR3 nucleotide sequence: TGTGCCAGCAGCTGGGACACGAACACTGAAGCTTTCTTT. Protein sequence: CASSWDTNTEAFF.

The chain couples TRBV27 to TRBJ1-1, with D tentatively TRBD1 (6 bases). The germline V gene encodes CDR1 MNHEY and CDR2 SMNVEV (reference sequence). The CDR3 covers 15 residues. V shed 4 bases and J shed 0 bases, with 12 bases lying between them. The chain's CDR3 is CASSSLQGLNTEAFF. The DNA of the CDR3 is TGTGCCAGCAGTTCTTTACAGGGACTGAACACTGAAGCTTTCTTT.

The chain recombines TRBV6-1 with TRBJ2-7, with D possibly matching TRBD1 (6 bases). The ends were cut back, 4 bases at V and 3 bases at J, with 16 bases in the middle. The germline CDR1 and CDR2 sequences are MNHNS and SASEGT. The CDR3 is made up of 15 amino acids. The CDR3 here is CASSVKPGQRYEQYF. The CDR3, as DNA: TGTGCCAGCAGTGTTAAACCGGGACAACGCTACGAGCAGTACTTC.

The rearrangement links TRBV6-6 to TRBJ1-6; perhaps TRBD1 as D (6 bases). V was trimmed by 6 bases and J by 4 bases, leaving 13 bases between them. From germline, CDR1 is MNHNY and CDR2 SVGAGI (reference sequence). The CDR3 sequence is 15 residues long. CDR3 nucleotide sequence: TGTGCCAGCAGCACAGAGGGGGTTTATAATTCACCCCTCCACTTT. Translation gives CASSTEGVYNSPLHF.

This chain links TRBV6-5 with TRBJ1-5, with 11 bases aligning to TRBD1. Trimming removed 6 bases from V and 3 bases from J; junction bases left unmatched: 4. The CDR3 runs 15 residues. Germline V CDR1 and CDR2: MNHEY, SVGAGI. The CDR3 nucleotides are TGTGCCAGCAGCCGGGACAGGGGGGCCAATCAGCCCCAGCATTTT. Protein sequence: CASSRDRGANQPQHF.

V usage is TRBV6-1 and J usage is TRBJ2-7, with 9 bases lining up with TRBD2. V lost 2 bases, J lost 5 bases, and 4 bases stayed unmatched. Germline CDR1 and CDR2: MNHNS and SASEGT. This CDR3 is built from 14 residues. The chain's CDR3 is CASSELRTSDEQYF. Written as DNA, the CDR3 is TGTGCCAGCAGTGAATTGAGGACTAGCGACGAGCAGTACTTC.

The J gene is TRBJ2-7, the V gene TRBV2, with D perhaps matching TRBD1 (6 bases). Germline V gene lookup returns CDR1 SNHLY and CDR2 FYNNEI. Deletions cut 3 bases from V and 2 bases from J, with 17 bases between. CDR3 length: 16 residues. CDR3 bases: TGTGCCAGCAGTGAGCGACGGACAGTTGAGGCCTACGAGCAGTACTTC. It codes for CASSERRTVEAYEQYF.

The chain combines TRBV15 with TRBJ2-1; tentatively, D is TRBD2 (6 bases). CDR1 LNHNV and CDR2 YYDKDF come from the germline V gene (reference sequence). Trimming took off 5 bases at V and 6 bases at J, with 11 bases between the two ends. CDR3 size: 13 residues. CDR3 DNA sequence: TGTGCCACCAGCGGCGGGACTTTCAATGAGCAGTTCTTC. It codes for CATSGGTFNEQFF.

The V and J genes are TRBV29-1 and TRBJ1-4; TRBD1 is a possible D gene (6 bases). Germline CDR1 reads SQVTM; CDR2 reads ANQGSEA. CDR3 length equals 11 residues. V was trimmed by 7 bases and J by 7 bases, leaving 10 bases between them. CDR3 residues: CSAGGREKLFF. The CDR3 DNA reads as TGCAGCGCCGGGGGGCGTGAAAAACTGTTTTTT.

This chain joins TRBV5-1 and TRBJ2-5; D is unresolved. The CDR3 runs 13 residues. V was shortened by 0 bases and J by 6 bases, with 9 bases between the two germline ends. Germline V lookup: CDR1 SGHRS, CDR2 YFSETQ. For the CDR3, the DNA is TGCGCCAGCAGCTTGGGGGTAGCAAAGACCCAGTACTTC. It translates to CASSLGVAKTQYF.

The chain carries TRBV7-6 and TRBJ2-7; 10 positions agree with TRBD2. Germline assignment: CDR1 SGHVS and CDR2 FNYEAQ. The V segment lost 5 bases and the J segment 0 bases; nucleotides outside the gene matches: 4. The CDR3 totals 15 residues. This chain's CDR3 is CASSPLAGASYEQYF. The CDR3 bases are TGTGCCAGCAGCCCGCTAGCGGGGGCCTCCTACGAGCAGTACTTC. The variable domain in full, completed from reference TRBV7-6 and TRBJ2-7, reads GAGVSQSPRYKVTKRGQDVALRCDPISGHVSLYWYRQALGQGPEFLTYFNYEAQQDKSGLPNDRFSAERPEGSISTLTIQRTEQRDSAMYRCASSPLAGASYEQYFGPGTRLTVT.

V usage is TRBV7-9 and J usage is TRBJ2-2; 9 bases map to TRBD2. J was trimmed by 3 bases and V by 5 bases; bases with no gene match: 4. Germline V gene sequence: CDR1 SEHNR, CDR2 FQNEAQ (reference sequence). The CDR3 loop spans 15 amino acids. The CDR3 sequence is CASSGSGSDTGELFF. The DNA of the CDR3 is TGTGCCAGCAGCGGTAGCGGGAGTGACACCGGGGAGCTGTTTTTT.

This rearrangement joins TRBV9 to TRBJ1-2, with D maybe TRBD1 (5 bases). CDR1 is SGDLS and CDR2 is YYNGEE in the germline V gene. This CDR3 is built from 16 residues. Trimming cost V 4 bases and J 5 bases, with 21 bases left between them. In nucleotides, the CDR3 is TGTGCCAGCAGCTCAGAGGAGAAAGGGGTGGGTTATGGCTACACCTTC. Protein product: CASSSEEKGVGYGYTF. Drawing the rest from reference TRBV9 and TRBJ1-2, the complete variable domain is DSGVTQTPKHLITATGQRVTLRCSPRSGDLSVYWYQQSLDQGLQFLIQYYNGEERAKGNILERFSAQQFPDLHSELNLSSLELGDSALYFCASSSEEKGVGYGYTFGSGTRLTVV.

The CDR3 loop reads CASREGGAGETQYF. CDR3 DNA sequence: TGTGCCAGCAGAGAGGGGGGGGCAGGAGAGACCCAGTACTTC. The rearrangement joins TRBV6-6 to TRBJ2-5; D perhaps matches TRBD2 (7 bases). From germline, CDR1 is MNHNY and CDR2 SVGAGI (reference sequence). The CDR3 contains 14 residues. The germline V and J ends were trimmed by 6 bases and 4 bases, with 15 bases remaining between them.

The chain links TRBV7-2 to TRBJ2-3, with D unresolved. V dropped 8 bases and J dropped 0 bases, with 18 bases sitting between them. This CDR3 contains 16 residues. The germline V gene has CDR1 SGHTA and CDR2 FQGNSA. Here the CDR3 reads CASHHRVTTSTDTQYF. The CDR3 DNA follows: TGTGCCAGCCACCACCGGGTAACCACTAGCACAGATACGCAGTATTTT.

The rearrangement uses TRBV4-1 and TRBJ2-3; D gene unclear. Germline V gives CDR1 MGHRA, CDR2 YSYEKL. The CDR3 runs to 12 residues. The CDR3 loop reads CELSPHTDTQYF. In nucleotides, the CDR3 is TGCGAGCTTTCCCCTCACACAGATACGCAGTATTTT.

The V gene is TRBV5-6, the J gene TRBJ1-1; 9 nucleotides align to TRBD1. Per germline, CDR1 SGHDT and CDR2 YYEEEE. V lost 0 bases to trimming and J lost 10 bases; unmatched junction nucleotides: 10. The CDR3 totals 15 residues. CDR3 sequence (DNA): TGTGCCAGCAGCTTGGTTAGGACAGGGGACCGGAGAGCTTTCTTT. Residues: CASSLVRTGDRRAFF.

This rearrangement joins TRBV2 to TRBJ1-1; D call uncertain. This CDR3 region has 15 residues. From germline, CDR1 is SNHLY and CDR2 FYNNEI. Deletions cut 3 bases from V and 2 bases from J, with 13 bases between. Here the CDR3 DNA reads TGTGCCAGCAGTGATCCTGGGCAGCTAAACACTGAAGCTTTCTTT. It encodes CASSDPGQLNTEAFF.

This chain links TRBV5-6 with TRBJ1-3; D is undetermined. Germline V lookup: CDR1 SGHDT, CDR2 YYEEEE. The V end lost 6 bases, the J end lost 4 bases, and 8 bases lay between the germline ends. This CDR3 contains 12 residues. DNA of the CDR3: TGTGCCAGCAACTATTGGGGAAACACCATATATTTT. Protein sequence: CASNYWGNTIYF.

Comment on this clone: Additional DNA sequences in this sample encode the identical CDR3. The J gene is TRBJ2-3, the V gene TRBV6-4; possibly TRBD1 for D (5 bases). The CDR3 totals 14 residues. CDR1 and CDR2 (germline): MRHNA, SNTAGT. V was cut by 0 bases and J by 1 base, with 5 bases left in between. The CDR3 here is CASSDSQGTDTQYF. CDR3 DNA sequence: TGTGCCAGCAGTGACTCACAGGGCACAGATACGCAGTATTTT.

CDR3 in DNA: TGTGCCAGCAGCTTACAAGGGGGCTTAAGCAATCAGCCCCAGCATTTT. Translation: CASSLQGGLSNQPQHF. The chain employs TRBV7-8 and TRBJ1-5, with 7 bases fitting TRBD1. Germline CDR1 and CDR2: SGHVS and FQNEAQ. The CDR3 contains 16 residues. V was pared by 2 bases and J by 1 base, with 5 bases of the junction left unmatched.

The rearrangement uses TRBV7-9 and TRBJ2-1, with D possibly being TRBD1 (6 bases). Germline V gene sequence: CDR1 SEHNR, CDR2 FQNEAQ (reference sequence). The V end was cut by 3 bases, the J end by 8 bases, with 20 bases between. CDR3 length equals 16 residues. The DNA of the CDR3 is TGTGCCAGCAGCTTGCAGAGGGGGTCCGCTGAGTATGAGCAGTTCTTC. Translated, it gives CASSLQRGSAEYEQFF. Supplemented by reference TRBV7-9 and TRBJ2-1, the full variable domain reads DTGVSQNPRHKITKRGQNVTFRCDPISEHNRLYWYRQTLGQGPEFLTYFQNEAQLEKSRLLSDRFSAERPKGSFSTLEIQRTEQGDSAMYLCASSLQRGSAEYEQFFGPGTRLTVL.